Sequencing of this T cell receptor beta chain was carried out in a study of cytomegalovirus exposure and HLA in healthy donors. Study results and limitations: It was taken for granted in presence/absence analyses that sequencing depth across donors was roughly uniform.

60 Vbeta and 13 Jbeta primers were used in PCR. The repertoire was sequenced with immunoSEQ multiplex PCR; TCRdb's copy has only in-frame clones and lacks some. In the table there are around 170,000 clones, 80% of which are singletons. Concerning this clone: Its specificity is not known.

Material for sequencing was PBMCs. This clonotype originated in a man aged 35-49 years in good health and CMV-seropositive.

This CDR3 is CASSFRDRVSEQYF. The CDR3 DNA follows: TGTGCCAGCAGTTTTAGGGACAGGGTCTCCGAGCAGTACTTC. The chain joins TRBV27 to TRBJ2-7, with 9 bases identical to TRBD1. CDR1 is MNHEY, CDR2 SMNVEV, per germline (reference sequence). This CDR3 is built from 14 residues. V gave up 3 bases and J gave up 6 bases; unmatched junction bases: 6.